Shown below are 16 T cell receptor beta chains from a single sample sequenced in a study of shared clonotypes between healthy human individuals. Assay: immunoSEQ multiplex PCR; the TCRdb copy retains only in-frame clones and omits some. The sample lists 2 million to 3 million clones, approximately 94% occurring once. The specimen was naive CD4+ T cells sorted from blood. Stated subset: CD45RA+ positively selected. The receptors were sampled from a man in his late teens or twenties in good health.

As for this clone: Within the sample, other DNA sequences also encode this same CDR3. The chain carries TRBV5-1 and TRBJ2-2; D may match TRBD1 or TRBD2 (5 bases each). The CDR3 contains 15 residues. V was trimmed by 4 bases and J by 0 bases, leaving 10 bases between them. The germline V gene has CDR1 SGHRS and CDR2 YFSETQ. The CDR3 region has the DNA TGCGCCAGCAGCGCCGGGACCACGAACACCGGGGAGCTGTTTTTT. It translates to CASSAGTTNTGELFF.

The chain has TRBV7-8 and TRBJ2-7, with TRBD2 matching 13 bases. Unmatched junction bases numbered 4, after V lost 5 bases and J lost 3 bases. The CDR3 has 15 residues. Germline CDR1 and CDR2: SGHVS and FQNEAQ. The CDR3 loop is CASSPGTSGVYEQYF. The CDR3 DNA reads TGTGCCAGCAGCCCCGGGACTAGCGGGGTCTACGAGCAGTACTTC.

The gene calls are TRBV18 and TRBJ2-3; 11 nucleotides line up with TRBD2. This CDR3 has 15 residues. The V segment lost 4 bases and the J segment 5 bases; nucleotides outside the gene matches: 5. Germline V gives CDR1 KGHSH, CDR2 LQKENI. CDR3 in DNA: TGTGCCAGCTCACAACTAGCGGGAGTTCTAGATACGCAGTATTTT. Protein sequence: CASSQLAGVLDTQYF.

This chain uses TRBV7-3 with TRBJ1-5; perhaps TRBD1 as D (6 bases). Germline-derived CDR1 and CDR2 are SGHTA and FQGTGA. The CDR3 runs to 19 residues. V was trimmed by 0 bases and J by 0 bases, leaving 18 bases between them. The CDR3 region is CASSLTDWVGHHSNQPQHF. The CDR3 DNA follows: TGTGCCAGCAGCTTAACGGATTGGGTGGGACACCATAGCAATCAGCCCCAGCATTTT.

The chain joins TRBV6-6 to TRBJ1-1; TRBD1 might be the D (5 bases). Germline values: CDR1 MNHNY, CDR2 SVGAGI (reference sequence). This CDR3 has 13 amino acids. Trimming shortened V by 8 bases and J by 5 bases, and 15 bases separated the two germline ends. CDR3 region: CASGGYPVTEAFF. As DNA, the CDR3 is TGTGCCAGCGGGGGATACCCCGTAACTGAAGCTTTCTTT.

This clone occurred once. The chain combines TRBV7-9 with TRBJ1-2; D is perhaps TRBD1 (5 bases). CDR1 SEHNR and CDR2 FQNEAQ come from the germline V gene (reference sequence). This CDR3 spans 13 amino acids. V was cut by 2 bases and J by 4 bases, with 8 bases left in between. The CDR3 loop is CASSLRRGYGYTF. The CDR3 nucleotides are TGTGCCAGCAGCTTAAGGAGGGGCTATGGCTACACCTTC. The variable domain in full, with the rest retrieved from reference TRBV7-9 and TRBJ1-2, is DTGVSQNPRHKITKRGQNVTFRCDPISEHNRLYWYRQTLGQGPEFLTYFQNEAQLEKSRLLSDRFSAERPKGSFSTLEIQRTEQGDSAMYLCASSLRRGYGYTFGSGTRLTVV.

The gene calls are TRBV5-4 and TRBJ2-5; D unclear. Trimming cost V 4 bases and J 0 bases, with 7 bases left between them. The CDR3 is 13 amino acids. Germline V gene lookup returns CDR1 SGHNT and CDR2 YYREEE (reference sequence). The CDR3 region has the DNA TGTGCCAGCAGCCCCGGGTACCAAGAGACCCAGTACTTC. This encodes CASSPGYQETQYF.

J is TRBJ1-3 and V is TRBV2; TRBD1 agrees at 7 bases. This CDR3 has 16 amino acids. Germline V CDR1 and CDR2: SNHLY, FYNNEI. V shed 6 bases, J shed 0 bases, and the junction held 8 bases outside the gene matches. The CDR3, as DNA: TGTGCCAGCAGCGGGGACAGCCTCTCCTCTGGAAACACCATATATTTT. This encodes CASSGDSLSSGNTIYF.

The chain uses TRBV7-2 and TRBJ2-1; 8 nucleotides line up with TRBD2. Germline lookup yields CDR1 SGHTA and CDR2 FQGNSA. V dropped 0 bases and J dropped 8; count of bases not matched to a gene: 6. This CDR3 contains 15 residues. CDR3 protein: CASSLALVAGHEQFF. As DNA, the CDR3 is TGTGCCAGCAGCTTAGCGTTGGTAGCGGGACATGAGCAGTTCTTC.

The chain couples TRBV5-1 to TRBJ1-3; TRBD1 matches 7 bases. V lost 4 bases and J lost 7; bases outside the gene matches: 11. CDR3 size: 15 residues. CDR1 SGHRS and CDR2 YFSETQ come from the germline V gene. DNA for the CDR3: TGCGCCAGCAGCCGGGACAGCGTCTGGAGTAACACCATATATTTT. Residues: CASSRDSVWSNTIYF.

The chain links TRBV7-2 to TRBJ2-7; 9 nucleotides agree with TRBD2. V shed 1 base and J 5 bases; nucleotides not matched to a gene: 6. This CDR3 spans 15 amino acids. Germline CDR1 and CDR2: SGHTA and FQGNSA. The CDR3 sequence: CASSLGPGLADEQYF. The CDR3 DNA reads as TGTGCCAGCAGCTTAGGCCCGGGACTAGCTGACGAGCAGTACTTC.

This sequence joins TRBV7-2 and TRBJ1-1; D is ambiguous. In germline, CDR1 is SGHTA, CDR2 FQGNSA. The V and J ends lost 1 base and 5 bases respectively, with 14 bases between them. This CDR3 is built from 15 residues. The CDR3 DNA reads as TGTGCCAGCAGCTTAGGCCTTAGTACCTGGACTGAAGCTTTCTTT. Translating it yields CASSLGLSTWTEAFF.

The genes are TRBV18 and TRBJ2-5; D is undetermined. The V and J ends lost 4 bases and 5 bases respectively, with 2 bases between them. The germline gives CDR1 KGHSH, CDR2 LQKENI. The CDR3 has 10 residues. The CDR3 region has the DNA TGTGCCAGCTCACTCGAGACCCAGTACTTC. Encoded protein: CASSLETQYF.

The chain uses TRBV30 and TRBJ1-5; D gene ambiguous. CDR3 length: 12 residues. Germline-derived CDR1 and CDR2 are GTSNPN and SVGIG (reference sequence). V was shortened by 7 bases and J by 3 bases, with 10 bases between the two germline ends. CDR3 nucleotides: TGTGCCTCCAAGGACCCCAATCAGCCCCAGCATTTT. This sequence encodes CASKDPNQPQHF.

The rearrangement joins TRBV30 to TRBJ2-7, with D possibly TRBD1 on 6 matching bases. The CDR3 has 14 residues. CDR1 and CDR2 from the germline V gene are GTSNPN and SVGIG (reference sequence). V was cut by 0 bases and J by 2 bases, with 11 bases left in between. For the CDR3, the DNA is TGTGCCTGGAGTGTCACAGGGTGGACCTACGAGCAGTACTTC. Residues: CAWSVTGWTYEQYF.

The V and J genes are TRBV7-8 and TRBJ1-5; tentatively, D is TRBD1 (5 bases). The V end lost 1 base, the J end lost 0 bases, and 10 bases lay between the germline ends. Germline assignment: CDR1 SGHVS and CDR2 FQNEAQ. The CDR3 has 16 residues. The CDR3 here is CASSLEAGLSNQPQHF. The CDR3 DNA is TGTGCCAGCAGCTTAGAGGCAGGGCTTAGCAATCAGCCCCAGCATTTT.